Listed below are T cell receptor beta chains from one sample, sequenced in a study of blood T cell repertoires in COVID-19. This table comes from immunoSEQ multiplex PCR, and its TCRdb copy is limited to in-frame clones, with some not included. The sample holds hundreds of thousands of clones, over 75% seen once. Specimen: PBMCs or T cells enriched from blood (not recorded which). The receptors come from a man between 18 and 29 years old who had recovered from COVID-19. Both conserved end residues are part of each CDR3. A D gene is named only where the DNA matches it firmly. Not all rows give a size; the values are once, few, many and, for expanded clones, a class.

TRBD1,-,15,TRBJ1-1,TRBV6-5,TGTGCCAGCAGGACCGGGACAGCTCTGAACACTGAAGCTTTCTTT,CASRTGTALNTEAFF
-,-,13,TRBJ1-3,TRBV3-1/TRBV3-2,TGTGCCAGCAGCACACAGCCTGGAAACACCATATATTTT,CASSTQPGNTIYF
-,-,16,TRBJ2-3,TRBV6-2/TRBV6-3,TGTGCCAGCAGTTATAGGGGCCGCCGCTGGAATGATACGCAGTATTTT,CASSYRGRRWNDTQYF
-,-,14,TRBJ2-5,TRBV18,TGTGCCAGCTCACCACCGGCCCTCCAGGAGACCCAGTACTTC,CASSPPALQETQYF
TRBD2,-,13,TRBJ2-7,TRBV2,TGTGCCAGCAGGACTAGCGGGACCTACGAGCAGTACTTC,CASRTSGTYEQYF
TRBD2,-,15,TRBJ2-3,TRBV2,TGTGCCAGCAGCACGGGGGGGCCGGGTTCAGATACGCAGTATTTT,CASSTGGPGSDTQYF
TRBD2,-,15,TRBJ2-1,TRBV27,TGTGCCAGCAGTTTATCGGCTAGCGGGGGCAATGAGCAGTTCTTC,CASSLSASGGNEQFF
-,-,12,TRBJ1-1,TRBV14,TGTGCCAGCAGCCAATCAGGGACTGAAGCTTTCTTT,CASSQSGTEAFF
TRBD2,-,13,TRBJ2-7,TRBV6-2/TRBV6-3,TGTGCCAGCAGCAGCGGGAGGGCGGACGAGCAGTACTTC,CASSSGRADEQYF
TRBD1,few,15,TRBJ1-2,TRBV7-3,TGTGCCAGCAGCCCGCGACAGGGCCCTCGGTCTGGCTACACCTTC,CASSPRQGPRSGYTF
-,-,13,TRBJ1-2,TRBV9,TGTGCCAGCAGTGCGGACAATCTCTATGGCTACACCTTC,CASSADNLYGYTF
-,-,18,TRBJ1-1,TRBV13,TGTGCCAGCAGCTTAGGGTTCGGGGGAATGGTCACGAACACTGAAGCTTTCTTT,CASSLGFGGMVTNTEAFF
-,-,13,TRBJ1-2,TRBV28,TGTGCCAGCACCGACTACCTAAACTATGGCTACACCTTC,CASTDYLNYGYTF
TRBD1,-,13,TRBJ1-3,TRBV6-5,TGTGCCATCTCGAGGGGGCGTGGAAACACCATATATTTT,CAISRGRGNTIYF
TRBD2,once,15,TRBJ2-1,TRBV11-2,TGTGCCAGCAGCCGCAGTAGCGGGGGGAACAATGAGCAGTTCTTC,CASSRSSGGNNEQFF
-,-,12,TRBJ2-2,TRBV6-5,TGTGCCAGCAGTTATGGAGCCGGGGAGCTGTTTTTT,CASSYGAGELFF
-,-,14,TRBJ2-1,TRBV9,TGTGCCAGCAGCACACGGGAGTTTAACAATGAGCAGTTCTTC,CASSTREFNNEQFF
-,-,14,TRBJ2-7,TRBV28,TGTGCCAGCAGCCAGGGTCTACGTATCTACGAGCAGTACTTC,CASSQGLRIYEQYF
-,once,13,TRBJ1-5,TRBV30,TGTGCCTGGAGTGTAAGCGGCGGCCGGGCCCAGCATTTT,CAWSVSGGRAQHF
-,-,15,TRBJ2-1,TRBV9,TGTGCCAGCAGCTCGCGTGAGGGCTCCTACAATGAGCAGTTCTTC,CASSSREGSYNEQFF
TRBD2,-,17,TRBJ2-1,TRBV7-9,TGTGCCAGCAGCCCGATTAGCGGGGGTAGCTCCTACAATGAGCAGTTCTTC,CASSPISGGSSYNEQFF
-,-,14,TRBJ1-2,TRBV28,TGTGCCAGCAGTTTAAGCGTAGGAGGCAGTGGCTACACCTTC,CASSLSVGGSGYTF
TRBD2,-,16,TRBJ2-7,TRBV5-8,TGTGCCAGCAGCCGTACACTAGCGGGAGGGCGTCACGAGCAGTACTTC,CASSRTLAGGRHEQYF
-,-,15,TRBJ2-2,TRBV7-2,TGTGCCAGCAGCCTCAACCAGGCGTTTCGCGGGGAGCTGTTTTTT,CASSLNQAFRGELFF
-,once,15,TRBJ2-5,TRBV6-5,TGTGCCACCCTGATTTCTTGGGGCAGACAAGAGACCCAGTACTTC,CATLISWGRQETQYF
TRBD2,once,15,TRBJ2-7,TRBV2,TGTGCCAGCAGGACGATTAGCGGGGGGGCAAGCGAGCAGTACTTC,CASRTISGGASEQYF
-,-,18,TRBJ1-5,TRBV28,TGTGCCAGCAGTTCCCTCCGCCCACAGGGACGTGGCAATCAGCCCCAGCATTTT,CASSSLRPQGRGNQPQHF
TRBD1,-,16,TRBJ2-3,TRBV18,TGTGCCAGCTCACCCCCCAAAGGACAGGGAACAGATACGCAGTATTTT,CASSPPKGQGTDTQYF
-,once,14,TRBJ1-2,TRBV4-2,TGTGCCAGCAGCCAATCACCCGAGGGCTATGGCTACACCTTC,CASSQSPEGYGYTF
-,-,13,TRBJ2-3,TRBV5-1,TGCGCCAGCAGCCACCCTAGATCAGATACGCAGTATTTT,CASSHPRSDTQYF
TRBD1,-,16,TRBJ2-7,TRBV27,TGTGCCAGCAGTTTATCAAGGACAGGGGGCGGGTACGAGCAGTACTTC,CASSLSRTGGGYEQYF
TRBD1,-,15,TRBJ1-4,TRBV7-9,TGTGCCAGCAGCGTGTTACAGGGGGCTAATGAAAAACTGTTTTTT,CASSVLQGANEKLFF
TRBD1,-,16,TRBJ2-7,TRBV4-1,TGCGCCAGCAGCCAACGGAGCGGGACAGGGATCTACGAGCAGTACTTC,CASSQRSGTGIYEQYF
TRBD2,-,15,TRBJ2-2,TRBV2,TGTGCCAGCAGTGGGTTGGGGGAGGGCACCGGGGAGCTGTTTTTT,CASSGLGEGTGELFF
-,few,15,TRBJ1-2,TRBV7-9,TGTGCCAGCAGCTTAGCGTATGCAGGGAAAGGTGGCTACACCTTC,CASSLAYAGKGGYTF
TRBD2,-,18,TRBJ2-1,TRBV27,TGTGCCAGCACTACTTCCCTGACTAGCTCTCTCATCAACAATGAGCAGTTCTTC,CASTTSLTSSLINNEQFF
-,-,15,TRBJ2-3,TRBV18,TGTGCCAGCTCAGAACCAACAGGGCGACCAGATACGCAGTATTTT,CASSEPTGRPDTQYF
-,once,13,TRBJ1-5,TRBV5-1,TGCGCCAGCAGACAGGGTACAAATCAGCCCCAGCATTTT,CASRQGTNQPQHF
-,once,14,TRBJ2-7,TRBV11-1,TGTGCCAGCAGCAATAGCCGGAGTTCCTACGAGCAGTACTTC,CASSNSRSSYEQYF
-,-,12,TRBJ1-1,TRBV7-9,TGTGCCAGCAGCTTAGGTGGGGCGGGGGCTTTCTTT,CASSLGGAGAFF
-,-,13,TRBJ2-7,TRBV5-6,TGTGCCAGCAGCTTGGCCAGCGTCTACGAGCAGTACTTC,CASSLASVYEQYF
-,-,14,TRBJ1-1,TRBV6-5,TGTGCCAGCAGCCAGAAACAGGGATTAACTGAAGCTTTCTTT,CASSQKQGLTEAFF
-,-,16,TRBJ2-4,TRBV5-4,TGTGCCAGCAGCCCCGATGACAGACTAGCCAAAAACATTCAGTACTTC,CASSPDDRLAKNIQYF
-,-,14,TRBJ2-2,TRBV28,TGTGCCAGCAGTTTACCGGGAAACACCGGGGAGCTGTTTTTT,CASSLPGNTGELFF
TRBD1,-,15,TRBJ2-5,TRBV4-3,TGCGCCAGCAGCCAGGACAGGGTCTTCCAAGAGACCCAGTACTTC,CASSQDRVFQETQYF
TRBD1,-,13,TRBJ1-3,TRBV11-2,TGTGCCAGCAGATCGACAGGGTGGAACACCATATATTTT,CASRSTGWNTIYF
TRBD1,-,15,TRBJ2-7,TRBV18,TGTGCCAGCTCACCACAGACAGGGGTAGGCGACGAGCAGTACTTC,CASSPQTGVGDEQYF
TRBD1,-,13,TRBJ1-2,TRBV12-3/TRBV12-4,TGTGCCAGCAGCCAGGGACAGGGCTATGGCTACACCTTC,CASSQGQGYGYTF
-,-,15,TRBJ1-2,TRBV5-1,TGCGCCAGCAGCCGATCAGTGGGGCTCAACTATGGCTACACCTTC,CASSRSVGLNYGYTF
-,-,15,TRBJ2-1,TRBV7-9,TGTGCCAGCAGCTTACTCTCTAGCTCCTACAATGAGCAGTTCTTC,CASSLLSSSYNEQFF
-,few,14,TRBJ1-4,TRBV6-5,TGTGCCAGCAGCCGAGGGTGGACTAATGAAAAACTGTTTTTT,CASSRGWTNEKLFF
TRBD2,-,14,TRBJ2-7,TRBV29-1,TGCAGCGTTCCTGGGACTAGCGGCTCCTACGAGCAGTACTTC,CSVPGTSGSYEQYF
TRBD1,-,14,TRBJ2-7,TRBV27,TGTGCCAGCAAGTTACAGGGGGGTGTGTACGAGCAGTACTTC,CASKLQGGVYEQYF
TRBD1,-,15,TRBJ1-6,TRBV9,TGTGCCAGCAGCGCTCGGGGGACAGGCGATTCACCCCTCCACTTT,CASSARGTGDSPLHF
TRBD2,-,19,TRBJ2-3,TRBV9,TGTGCCAGCAGCACCTTCAGCTCCCCGGGACTAGATTACACAGATACGCAGTATTTT,CASSTFSSPGLDYTDTQYF
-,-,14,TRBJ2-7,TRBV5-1,TGCGCCAGCAGCCGATACGGAGAATCCTACGAGCAGTACTTC,CASSRYGESYEQYF
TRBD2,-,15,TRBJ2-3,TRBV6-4,TGTGCCAGCAGTACGGGACTAGCGGGGACAGATACGCAGTATTTT,CASSTGLAGTDTQYF
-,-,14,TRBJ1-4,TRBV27,TGTGCCAGCAGTCCGAGCGTGGCAAATGAAAAACTGTTTTTT,CASSPSVANEKLFF
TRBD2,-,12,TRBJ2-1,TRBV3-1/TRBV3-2,TGTGCCAGCAGCCAAGATCGGGAGGGACAGTTCTTC,CASSQDREGQFF